The subject of this entry is one T cell receptor beta chain. There are 13 residues in the CDR3. The V gene lost 3 bases and the J gene lost 4 bases, with 4 bases spanning the gap. Germline CDR1 SGHAT, CDR2 FQNNGV. The authors prepared the TCRbeta library with unique molecular identifiers. MiXCR was run by TCRdb on the PCR reads, yielding one entry per CDR3 protein. The sample consists of hundreds of thousands of distinct CDR3 sequences, about 33% of them appearing once. These data belong to a study of T-cell reconstitution after alpha-beta-depleted transplantation in children. This chain connects TRBV11-2 to TRBJ2-6; unclear D gene. The clonotype comes from a human donor who donated a stem cell graft to a child with aplastic anemia. Sample: PBMCs from the stem cell graft donor, taken from the stem cell graft. The CDR3 DNA follows: TGTGCCAGCAGCTTTCCGGGGGCCAACGTCCTGACTTTC. The encoded protein is CASSFPGANVLTF. Supplemented by reference TRBV11-2 and TRBJ2-6, the full variable domain reads EAGVAQSPRYKIIEKRQSVAFWCNPISGHATLYWYQQILGQGPKLLIQFQNNGVVDDSQLPKDRFSAERLKGVDSTLKIQPAKLEDSAVYLCASSFPGANVLTFGAGSRLTVL.